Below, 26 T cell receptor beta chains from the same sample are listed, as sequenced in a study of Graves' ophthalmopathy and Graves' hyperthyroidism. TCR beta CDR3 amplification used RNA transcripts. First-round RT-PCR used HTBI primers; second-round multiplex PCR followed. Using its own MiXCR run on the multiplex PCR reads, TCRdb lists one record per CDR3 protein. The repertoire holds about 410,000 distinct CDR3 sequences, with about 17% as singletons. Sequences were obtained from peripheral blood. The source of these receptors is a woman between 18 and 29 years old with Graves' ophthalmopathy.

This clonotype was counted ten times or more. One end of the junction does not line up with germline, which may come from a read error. As DNA, the CDR3 is TGCAGTGCCAGAGGGGGACTAGCCAAAAACATTCAGTACTTC. It is translated as CSARGGLAKNIQYF. The V gene is TRBV20-1, the J gene TRBJ2-4; D may match TRBD1 or TRBD2 (6 bases each). The germline CDR1 and CDR2 sequences are DFQATT and SNEGSKA (reference sequence). The CDR3 is 14 amino acids.

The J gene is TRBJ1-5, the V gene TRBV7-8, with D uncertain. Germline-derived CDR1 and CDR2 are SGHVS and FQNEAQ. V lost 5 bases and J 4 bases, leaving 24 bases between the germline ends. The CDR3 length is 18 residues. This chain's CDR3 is CASSPEPEMRVRNQPQHF. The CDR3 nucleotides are TGTGCCAGCAGCCCGGAGCCAGAGATGCGGGTTCGAAATCAGCCCCAGCATTTT.

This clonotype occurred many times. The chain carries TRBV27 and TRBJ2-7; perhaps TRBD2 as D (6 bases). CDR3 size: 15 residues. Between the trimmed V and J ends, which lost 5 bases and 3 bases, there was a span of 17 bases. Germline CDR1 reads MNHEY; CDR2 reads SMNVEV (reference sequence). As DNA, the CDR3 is TGTGCCAGCAGTCCCATCCGGGAGAGCAGCTACGAGCAGTACTTC. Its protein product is CASSPIRESSYEQYF.

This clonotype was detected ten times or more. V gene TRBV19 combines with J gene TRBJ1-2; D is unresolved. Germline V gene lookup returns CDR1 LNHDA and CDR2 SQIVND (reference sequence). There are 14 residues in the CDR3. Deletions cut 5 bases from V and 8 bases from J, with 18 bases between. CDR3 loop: CASSPSVGNGGYTF. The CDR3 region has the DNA TGTGCCAGTAGTCCGTCGGTGGGGAACGGCGGCTACACCTTC. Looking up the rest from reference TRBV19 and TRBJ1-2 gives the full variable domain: DGGITQSPKYLFRKEGQNVTLSCEQNLNHDAMYWYRQDPGQGLRLIYYSQIVNDFQKGDIAEGYSVSREKKESFPLTVTSAQKNPTAFYLCASSPSVGNGGYTFGSGTRLTVV.

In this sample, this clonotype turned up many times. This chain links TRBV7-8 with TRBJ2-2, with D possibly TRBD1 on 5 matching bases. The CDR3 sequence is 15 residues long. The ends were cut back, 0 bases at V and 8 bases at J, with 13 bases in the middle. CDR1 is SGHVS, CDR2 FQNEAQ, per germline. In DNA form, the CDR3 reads TGTGCCAGCAGCTTAGCGTTGGGGCCGGCTGGGGAGCTGTTTTTT. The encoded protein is CASSLALGPAGELFF.

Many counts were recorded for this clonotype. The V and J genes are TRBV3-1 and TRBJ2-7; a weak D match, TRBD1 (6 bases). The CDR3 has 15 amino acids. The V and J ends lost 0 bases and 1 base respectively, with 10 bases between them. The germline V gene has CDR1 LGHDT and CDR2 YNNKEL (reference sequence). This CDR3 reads CASSQDPRGSYEQYF. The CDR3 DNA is TGTGCCAGCAGCCAAGACCCCAGGGGATCCTACGAGCAGTACTTC.

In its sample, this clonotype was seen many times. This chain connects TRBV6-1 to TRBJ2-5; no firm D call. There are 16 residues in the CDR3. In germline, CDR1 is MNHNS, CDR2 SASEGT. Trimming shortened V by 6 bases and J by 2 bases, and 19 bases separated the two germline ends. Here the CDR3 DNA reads TGTGCCAGCAGGAACCGAGCAGGAGCCCCTCAAGAGACCCAGTACTTC. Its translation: CASRNRAGAPQETQYF.

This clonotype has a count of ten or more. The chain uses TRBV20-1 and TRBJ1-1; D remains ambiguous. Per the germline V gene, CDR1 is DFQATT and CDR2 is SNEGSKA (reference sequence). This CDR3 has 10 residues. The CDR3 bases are TGCAGGGCCTTCGGTATTGAAGCTTTCTTT. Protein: CRAFGIEAFF.

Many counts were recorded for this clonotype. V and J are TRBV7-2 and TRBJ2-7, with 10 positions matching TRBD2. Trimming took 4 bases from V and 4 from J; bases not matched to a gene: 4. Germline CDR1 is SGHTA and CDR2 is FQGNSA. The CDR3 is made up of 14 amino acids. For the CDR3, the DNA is TGTGCCAGCAGCTATGGGACTAGCGAGTACGAGCAGTACTTC. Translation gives CASSYGTSEYEQYF. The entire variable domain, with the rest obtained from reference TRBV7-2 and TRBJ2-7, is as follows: GAGVSQSPSNKVTEKGKDVELRCDPISGHTALYWYRQSLGQGLEFLIYFQGNSAPDKSGLPSDRFSAERTGGSVSTLTIQRTQQEDSAVYLCASSYGTSEYEQYFGPGTRLTVT.

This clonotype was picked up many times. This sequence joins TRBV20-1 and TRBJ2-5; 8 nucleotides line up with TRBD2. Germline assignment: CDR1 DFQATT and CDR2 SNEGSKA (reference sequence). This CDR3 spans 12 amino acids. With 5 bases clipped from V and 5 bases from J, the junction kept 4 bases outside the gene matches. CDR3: CSAPGLDETQYF. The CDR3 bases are TGCAGTGCTCCGGGACTAGATGAGACCCAGTACTTC.

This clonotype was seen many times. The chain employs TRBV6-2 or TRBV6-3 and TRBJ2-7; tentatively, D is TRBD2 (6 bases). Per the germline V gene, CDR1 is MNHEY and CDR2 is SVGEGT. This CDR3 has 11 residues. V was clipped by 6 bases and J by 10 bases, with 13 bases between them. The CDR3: CASSQTSLQYF. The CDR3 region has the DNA TGTGCCAGCAGCCAGACTAGTCTTCAGTACTTC.

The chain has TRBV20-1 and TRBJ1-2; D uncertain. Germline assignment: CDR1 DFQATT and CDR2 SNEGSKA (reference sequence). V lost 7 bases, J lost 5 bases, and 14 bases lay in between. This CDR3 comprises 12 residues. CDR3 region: CSVSPDGYGYTF. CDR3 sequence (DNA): TGCAGTGTCTCTCCAGATGGTTATGGCTACACCTTC.

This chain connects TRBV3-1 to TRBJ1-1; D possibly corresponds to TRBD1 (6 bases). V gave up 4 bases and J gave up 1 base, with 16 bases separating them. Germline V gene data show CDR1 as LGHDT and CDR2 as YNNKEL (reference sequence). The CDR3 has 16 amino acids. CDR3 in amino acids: CASSPGQTLGNTEAFF. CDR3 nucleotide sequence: TGTGCCAGCAGCCCCGGACAGACTTTGGGGAACACTGAAGCTTTCTTT. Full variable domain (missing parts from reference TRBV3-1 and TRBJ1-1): DTAVSQTPKYLVTQMGNDKSIKCEQNLGHDTMYWYKQDSKKFLKIMFSYNNKELIINETVPNRFSPKSPDKAHLNLHINSLELGDSAVYFCASSPGQTLGNTEAFFGQGTRLTVV.

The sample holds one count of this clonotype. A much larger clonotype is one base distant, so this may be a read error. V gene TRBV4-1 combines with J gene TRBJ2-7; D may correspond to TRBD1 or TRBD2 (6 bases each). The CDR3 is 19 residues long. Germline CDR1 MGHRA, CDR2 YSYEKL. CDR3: CVSSQVEGVGGTRSYEQYF. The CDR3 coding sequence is TGCGTCAGCAGCCAAGTTGAGGGAGTAGGGGGGACCCGAAGCTACGAGCAGTACTTC.

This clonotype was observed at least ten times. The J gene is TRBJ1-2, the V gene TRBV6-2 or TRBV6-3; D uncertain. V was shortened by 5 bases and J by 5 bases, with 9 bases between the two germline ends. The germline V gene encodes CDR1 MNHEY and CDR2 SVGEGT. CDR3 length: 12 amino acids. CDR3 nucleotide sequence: TGTGCCAGCAGTCAAAGTTCTTATGGCTACACCTTC. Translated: CASSQSSYGYTF.

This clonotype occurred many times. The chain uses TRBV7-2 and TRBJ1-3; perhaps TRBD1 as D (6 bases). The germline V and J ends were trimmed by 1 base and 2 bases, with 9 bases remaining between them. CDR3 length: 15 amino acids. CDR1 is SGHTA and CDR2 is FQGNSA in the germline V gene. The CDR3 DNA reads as TGTGCCAGCAGCTTAGGGGGGGCTACTGGAAACACCATATATTTT. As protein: CASSLGGATGNTIYF.

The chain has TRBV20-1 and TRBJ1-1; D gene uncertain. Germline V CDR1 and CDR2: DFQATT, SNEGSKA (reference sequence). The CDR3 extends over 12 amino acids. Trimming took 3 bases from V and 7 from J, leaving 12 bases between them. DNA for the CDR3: TGCAGTGCTAGCTACCTATTCCTTGAAGCTTTCTTT. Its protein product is CSASYLFLEAFF.

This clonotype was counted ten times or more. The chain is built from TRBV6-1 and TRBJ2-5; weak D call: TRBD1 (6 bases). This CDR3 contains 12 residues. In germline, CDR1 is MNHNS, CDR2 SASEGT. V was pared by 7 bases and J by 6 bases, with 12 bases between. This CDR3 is CASTDRRKTQYF. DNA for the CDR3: TGTGCCAGCACTGACAGGCGAAAGACCCAGTACTTC.

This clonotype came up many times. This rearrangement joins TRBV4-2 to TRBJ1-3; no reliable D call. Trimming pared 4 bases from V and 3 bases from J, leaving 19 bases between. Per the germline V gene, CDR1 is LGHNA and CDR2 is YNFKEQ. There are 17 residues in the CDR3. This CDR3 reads CASSLWDGGNNGNTIYF. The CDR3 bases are TGTGCCAGCAGCCTTTGGGATGGAGGTAACAATGGAAACACCATATATTTT.

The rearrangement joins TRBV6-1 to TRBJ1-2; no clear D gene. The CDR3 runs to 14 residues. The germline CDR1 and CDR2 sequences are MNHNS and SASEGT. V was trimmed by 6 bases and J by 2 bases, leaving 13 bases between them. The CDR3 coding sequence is TGTGCCAGCAGCATAATTGGAGAGAACTATGGCTACACCTTC. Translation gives CASSIIGENYGYTF.

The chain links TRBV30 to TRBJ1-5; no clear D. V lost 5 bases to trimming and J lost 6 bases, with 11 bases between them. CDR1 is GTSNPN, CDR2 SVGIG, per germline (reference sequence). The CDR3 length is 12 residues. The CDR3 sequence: CAWAGEGQPQHF. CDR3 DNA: TGTGCCTGGGCCGGGGAGGGTCAGCCCCAGCATTTT.

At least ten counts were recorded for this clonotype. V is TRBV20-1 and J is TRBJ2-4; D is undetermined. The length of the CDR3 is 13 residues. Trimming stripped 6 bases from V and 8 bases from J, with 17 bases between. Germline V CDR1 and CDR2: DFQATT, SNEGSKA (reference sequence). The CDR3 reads CSAQSRFMDIQYF. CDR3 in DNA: TGCAGTGCCCAGAGCCGATTTATGGACATTCAGTACTTC.

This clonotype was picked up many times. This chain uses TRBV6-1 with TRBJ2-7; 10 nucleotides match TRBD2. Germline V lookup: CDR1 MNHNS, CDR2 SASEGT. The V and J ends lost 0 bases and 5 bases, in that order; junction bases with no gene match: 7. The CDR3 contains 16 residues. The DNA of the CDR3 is TGTGCCAGCAGTGAAGCGAGGACTAGCGGCTCGGACGAGCAGTACTTC. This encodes CASSEARTSGSDEQYF.

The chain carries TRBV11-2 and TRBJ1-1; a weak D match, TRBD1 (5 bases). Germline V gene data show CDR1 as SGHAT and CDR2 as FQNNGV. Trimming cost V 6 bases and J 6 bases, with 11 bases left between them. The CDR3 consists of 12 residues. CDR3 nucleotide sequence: TGTGCCAGCAGATACTTGGGGGCTGAAGCTTTCTTT. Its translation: CASRYLGAEAFF.

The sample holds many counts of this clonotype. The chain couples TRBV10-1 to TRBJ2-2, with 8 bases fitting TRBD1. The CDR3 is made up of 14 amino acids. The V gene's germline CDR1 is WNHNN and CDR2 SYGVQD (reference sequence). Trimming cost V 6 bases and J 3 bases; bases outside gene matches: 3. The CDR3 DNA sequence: TGCGCCAGCAGCCCGGGACAGGACACCGGGGAGCTGTTTTTT. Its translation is CASSPGQDTGELFF.

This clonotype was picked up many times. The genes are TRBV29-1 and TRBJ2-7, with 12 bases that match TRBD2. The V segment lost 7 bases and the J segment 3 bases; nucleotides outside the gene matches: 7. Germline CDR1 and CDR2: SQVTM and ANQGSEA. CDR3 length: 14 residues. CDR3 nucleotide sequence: TGCAGCGCATCCCGGGGACTAGCGGGCTACGAGCAGTACTTC. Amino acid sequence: CSASRGLAGYEQYF.